The T cell receptor (beta chain) described here comes from a study of OX40 agonist ivuxolimab in advanced cancers. Study-wide points: Some patients without response likewise showed low normalized clonal expansion. In the expanded peripheral T cells, antigen specificity was never determined.

CDR1 is LGHNA and CDR2 is YSLEER in the germline V gene. The CDR3 consists of 16 residues. The V end was cut by 1 base, the J end by 0 bases, with 9 bases between. Method: immunoSEQ multiplex PCR; TCRdb's copy keeps in-frame clones and lacks some. The profile covers 35,000 to 50,000 clones, with roughly 90% appearing a single time and 0.5% to 0.6% taken by the ten largest. This clone showed up just once. The antigen is not known. The TCR comes from an adult with an advanced solid tumor such as melanoma, head and neck, liver or kidney cancer. The chain joins TRBV4-3 to TRBJ1-4; D gene ambiguous. The sequences come from CD4+ or CD8+ T cells sorted from blood, collected in a trial of the OX40 agonist ivuxolimab. The CDR3 DNA reads as TGCGCCAGCAGCCAAGTTTCGGGAACAACTAATGAAAAACTGTTTTTT. Residues: CASSQVSGTTNEKLFF.